This T cell receptor (beta chain) was obtained from a study of chemoradiotherapy in HPV16-positive cancers. Study in general: Functional T-cell assays on two HPV16-positive patients' cells defined candidate HPV-specific clones and common TCR motifs.

Samples were taken several times over chemoradiotherapy. J was trimmed by 7 bases and V by 5 bases; bases with no gene match: 11. CDR3 length: 14 residues. Looked up from germline, CDR1 is SGHVS and CDR2 is FQNEAQ. Note on this clone: As yet, its antigen is unknown.

The method was immunoSEQ multiplex PCR; TCRdb's version includes in-frame clones alone and lacks a portion of them. The table records around 2,600 clones, 79% of them present only once. Whole-study findings and limits: Candidate HPV-specific clones and E7-related TCR motifs grew in tumor during treatment. Functional assays defining HPV-specific T cells used only a couple of HPV16-positive patients.

The rearrangement joins TRBV7-8 to TRBJ2-7, with 7 bases fitting TRBD2. The origin of this receptor is a human donor with HPV-associated anogenital cancer. Specimen: tumor tissue, collected from a patient who underwent chemoradiotherapy. The CDR3 protein is CASSGGGGAREQYF. CDR3 sequence (DNA): TGTGCCAGCAGCGGGGGGGGAGGGGCAAGGGAGCAGTACTTC. The whole variable domain, remainder taken from reference TRBV7-8 and TRBJ2-7, is GAGVSQSPRYKVAKRGQDVALRCDPISGHVSLFWYQQALGQGPEFLTYFQNEAQLDKSGLPSDRFFAERPEGSVSTLKIQRTQQEDSAVYLCASSGGGGAREQYFGPGTRLTVT.